The 19 T cell receptor beta chains presented below share a single source sample, sequenced in a study of blood T cell repertoires in COVID-19. Clones were read by immunoSEQ multiplex PCR, and TCRdb kept only the in-frame ones, dropping some. The sample has roughly 400,000 clones; roughly 86% are singletons. Material for sequencing was PBMCs or T cells enriched from blood (not recorded which). The receptors originated from a woman between 40 and 55 years old with acute COVID-19.

V usage is TRBV30 and J usage is TRBJ2-5, with TRBD2 matching 9 bases. Germline trimming cut 4 bases from V and 2 bases from J; bases unmatched to any gene: 5. Per germline, CDR1 GTSNPN and CDR2 SVGIG (reference sequence). The CDR3 spans 14 residues. This CDR3 reads CAWKGLAVQETQYF. CDR3 DNA: TGTGCCTGGAAGGGACTAGCAGTTCAAGAGACCCAGTACTTC.

The chain has TRBV10-1 and TRBJ2-7, with D possibly being TRBD2 (5 bases). The germline gives CDR1 WNHNN, CDR2 SYGVQD (reference sequence). With 8 bases removed from V and 0 bases from J, the gap between germline ends came to 14 bases. This CDR3 is 14 amino acids long. The CDR3 nucleotides read TGCGCCAGCGGCAGCGGCCTCAGCTCCTACGAGCAGTACTTC. Its protein is CASGSGLSSYEQYF.

This chain uses TRBV9 with TRBJ2-2; maybe TRBD1 (5 bases). Between the trimmed V and J ends, which lost 0 bases and 6 bases, there was a span of 6 bases. This CDR3 comprises 13 residues. Looked up from germline, CDR1 is SGDLS and CDR2 is YYNGEE. CDR3 bases: TGTGCCAGCAGCGTAGTACAGGCCGGGGAGCTGTTTTTT. This sequence encodes CASSVVQAGELFF.

This sequence joins TRBV5-1 and TRBJ2-1, with 11 positions matching TRBD2. The trim removed 2 bases at V and 16 bases at J, leaving 8 bases unmatched. Germline CDR1 and CDR2: SGHRS and YFSETQ. The CDR3 has 13 residues. The CDR3 loop reads CASSFGLAGPKFF. DNA of the CDR3: TGCGCCAGCAGCTTCGGACTAGCGGGCCCAAAATTCTTC.

V and J are TRBV5-4 and TRBJ2-3; TRBD2 agrees at 10 bases. Germline V lookup: CDR1 SGHNT, CDR2 YYREEE (reference sequence). Trimming at V came to 7 bases and at J to 4 bases, leaving 6 bases not matched to a gene. This CDR3 comprises 14 residues. The CDR3 sequence is CASGERGGADTQYF. The CDR3 DNA is TGTGCCAGCGGGGAGCGGGGGGGCGCAGATACGCAGTATTTT.

V usage is TRBV5-5 and J usage is TRBJ2-3; D not resolved. Looked up from germline, CDR1 is SGHKS and CDR2 is YYEKEE (reference sequence). This CDR3 is 14 amino acids long. Trimming removed 6 bases from V and 0 bases from J, with 11 bases in between. This CDR3 is CASKSGSSTDTQYF. CDR3 DNA sequence: TGTGCCAGCAAGTCCGGTTCTAGCACAGATACGCAGTATTTT.

The V gene is TRBV10-2, the J gene TRBJ1-2; D is perhaps TRBD1 (5 bases). The CDR3 is made up of 14 amino acids. V was clipped by 3 bases and J by 4 bases, with 12 bases between them. Looked up from germline, CDR1 is WSHSY and CDR2 is SAAADI. The CDR3, as DNA: TGCGCCAGCAGTGAATCAGGGTTGACCTATGGCTACACCTTC. This translates into CASSESGLTYGYTF.

This sequence joins TRBV7-9 and TRBJ2-5; 7 nucleotides match TRBD2. Germline CDR1 reads SEHNR; CDR2 reads FQNEAQ (reference sequence). Trimming at V came to 5 bases and at J to 1 base, leaving 7 bases not matched to a gene. CDR3 size: 15 residues. The CDR3 bases are TGTGCCAGCAGCGCCGATGGGAGGGTCCAAGAGACCCAGTACTTC. Protein sequence: CASSADGRVQETQYF.

V and J are TRBV3-1 (or the pseudogene TRBV3-2) and TRBJ2-2, with TRBD1 as a possible D gene (5 bases). V shed 6 bases and J shed 1 base, with 15 bases lying between them. CDR1 is LGHDT, CDR2 YNNKEL, per germline (reference sequence). The CDR3 consists of 16 residues. CDR3 amino acids: CASRQFVGENTGELFF. CDR3 DNA: TGTGCCAGCAGACAATTTGTAGGGGAGAACACCGGGGAGCTGTTTTTT.

DNA of the CDR3: TGTGCCTGGACTCGGGGGACCGGGGAGCTGTTTTTT. Translating gives CAWTRGTGELFF. V usage is TRBV30 and J usage is TRBJ2-2, with D perhaps matching TRBD2 (6 bases). Trimming shortened V by 4 bases and J by 5 bases, and 8 bases separated the two germline ends. CDR1 and CDR2 (germline): GTSNPN, SVGIG (reference sequence). This CDR3 contains 12 residues.

J is TRBJ1-6 and V is TRBV5-8, with D perhaps TRBD1 (6 bases). The germline V and J ends were trimmed by 4 bases and 3 bases, with 14 bases remaining between them. The CDR3 has 16 amino acids. The germline CDR1 and CDR2 sequences are SGHTS and YDEGEE. As DNA, the CDR3 is TGTGCCAGCAGCCCCGTTGAGGGACACTATAATTCACCCCTCCACTTT. As protein: CASSPVEGHYNSPLHF.

The chain has TRBV27 and TRBJ1-1, with D perhaps matching TRBD1 (6 bases). The ends were cut back, 9 bases at V and 4 bases at J, with 15 bases in the middle. Germline V lookup: CDR1 MNHEY, CDR2 SMNVEV (reference sequence). The CDR3 extends over 13 amino acids. CDR3 sequence reads: CAREQGRGTEAFF. CDR3 sequence (DNA): TGTGCCAGGGAACAGGGTAGAGGCACTGAAGCTTTCTTT.

The chain carries TRBV5-1 and TRBJ2-7; TRBD2 is a possible D gene (5 bases). The germline V gene encodes CDR1 SGHRS and CDR2 YFSETQ. The CDR3 has 15 amino acids. V was trimmed by 5 bases and J by 5 bases, leaving 20 bases between them. CDR3 residues: CASRRTRELWDEQYF. The DNA for the CDR3 is TGCGCCAGCAGGAGAACTCGGGAACTGTGGGACGAGCAGTACTTC.

This clone appeared once. V and J are TRBV5-4 and TRBJ2-7, with D possibly being TRBD2 (5 bases). Looked up from germline, CDR1 is SGHNT and CDR2 is YYREEE (reference sequence). V was clipped by 0 bases and J by 1 base, with 8 bases between them. This CDR3 contains 14 residues. Written as DNA, the CDR3 is TGTGCCAGCAGCTTGGATTCGGGATCCTACGAGCAGTACTTC. Translating it yields CASSLDSGSYEQYF.

J is TRBJ2-1 and V is TRBV10-3; 10 bases match TRBD2. Per the germline V gene, CDR1 is ENHRY and CDR2 is SYGVKD. Trimming removed 3 bases from V and 5 bases from J; junction bases left unmatched: 19. CDR3 length: 20 residues. The CDR3 protein is CAISDRGRLAGASRDNEQFF. The DNA of the CDR3 is TGTGCCATCAGTGATAGGGGGAGGCTAGCGGGGGCCTCCCGGGACAATGAGCAGTTCTTC.

The chain links TRBV9 to TRBJ2-2; a weak D match, TRBD1 (6 bases). This CDR3 spans 16 amino acids. Germline assignment: CDR1 SGDLS and CDR2 YYNGEE. Trimming removed 5 bases from V and 1 base from J, with 15 bases in between. The CDR3 coding sequence is TGTGCCAGCAGGACCACAGGGTCGGGGAACACCGGGGAGCTGTTTTTT. Translation: CASRTTGSGNTGELFF.

The chain couples TRBV27 to TRBJ1-2, with D tentatively TRBD1 (5 bases). This CDR3 contains 14 residues. CDR1 and CDR2 (germline): MNHEY, SMNVEV (reference sequence). V gave up 0 bases and J gave up 3 bases, with 8 bases separating them. CDR3 region: CASSLSGGDYGYTF. As DNA, the CDR3 is TGTGCCAGCAGTTTATCCGGAGGGGACTATGGCTACACCTTC.

This sequence joins TRBV19 and TRBJ1-1, with D possibly TRBD1 on 6 matching bases. The CDR3 extends over 13 amino acids. CDR1 is LNHDA and CDR2 is SQIVND in the germline V gene (reference sequence). Trimming shortened V by 4 bases and J by 3 bases, and 9 bases separated the two germline ends. The CDR3 is CASSRQVYTEAFF. Here the CDR3 DNA reads TGTGCCAGTAGTAGACAGGTATACACTGAAGCTTTCTTT.

V gene TRBV11-2 combines with J gene TRBJ2-4; TRBD1 matches 7 bases. Looked up from germline, CDR1 is SGHAT and CDR2 is FQNNGV. The CDR3 spans 16 residues. Germline trimming cut 2 bases from V and 3 bases from J; bases unmatched to any gene: 7. The CDR3 here is CASSLYRGAGKNIQYF. The CDR3 nucleotides read TGTGCCAGCAGCTTATACAGGGGCGCCGGCAAAAACATTCAGTACTTC.